Sequencing of this T cell receptor (beta chain) was carried out in a study of Ad26.COV2.S vaccination and SARS-CoV-2 variants. The study, taken as a whole, reports: Non-spike TCR breadth did not differ much between vaccine and placebo recipients.

Using immunoSEQ multiplex PCR, the repertoire was profiled, and TCRdb retains in-frame clones only, with some absent. The profile shows some 320,000 clones, 85% of them singletons. As to this clone: Antigen specificity is unknown.

With 7 bases clipped from V and 6 bases from J, the junction kept 16 bases outside the gene matches. CDR1 and CDR2 from the germline V gene are SGHTA and FQGNSA. This CDR3 has 17 amino acids. Treatment of the sample: around 19 received Ad26.COV2.S at low or high dose, single or two shots; 5 received placebo; per-sample allocation not given. Sampling occurred on day 63 after the first vaccine or placebo injection. Boston hosted the donor, who was an adult aged 18-55 years. Sequenced material: peripheral blood, taken in a trial of Ad26.COV2.S vaccine versus placebo. The chain uses TRBV7-2 and TRBJ2-2; 8 nucleotides line up with TRBD2. The receptor was derived from a person aged 18-65 years who received the Ad26.COV2.S COVID-19 vaccine or a placebo. The DNA of the CDR3 is TGTGCCAGCAAACAGACCGGCGGGGGACTAGTGGCCGGGGAGCTGTTTTTT. Translated, it gives CASKQTGGGLVAGELFF.